The rows below give T cell receptor beta chains drawn from one sample of a study of PD-1 blockade in classical Hodgkin lymphoma. The protocol was immunoSEQ multiplex PCR, while the TCRdb copy is restricted to in-frame clones and leaves out a portion. The sample holds under 80,000 clones, roughly two thirds seen once. The sample consisted of peripheral blood mononuclear cells (PBMCs), taken before the second cycle of nivolumab. Receptor source: a human donor with classical Hodgkin lymphoma. Each CDR3 is given with its conserved first and last residue. The D gene is left open where the match is weak. A row's size may be missing; if present it is once, few, many or a size class.

cdr3_nt,cdr3_aa,clone_size,j_call,d_call,v_call
TGCGCCAGCAGCTTGGAACGGACAGGGGGGGATCCTGAAGCTTTCTTT,CASSLERTGGDPEAFF,.,TRBJ1-1,TRBD1,TRBV5-1
TGTGCCAGCAGGACAGGGGGAGTGGATGAAAAACTGTTTTTT,CASRTGGVDEKLFF,.,TRBJ1-4,TRBD1,TRBV6-1
TGTGCCAGCCTCGTCGGGACAGGACTTAATTCACCCCTCCACTTT,CASLVGTGLNSPLHF,few,TRBJ1-6,TRBD1,TRBV28
TGTGCCAGCAGCCCGGGACAGTATTATGAAAAACTGTTTTTT,CASSPGQYYEKLFF,.,TRBJ1-4,TRBD1,TRBV7-2
TGCGCCAGCAGTGGCAGCGGGGTATACTCTGGGGCCAACGTCCTGACTTTC,CASSGSGVYSGANVLTF,few,TRBJ2-6,TRBD2,TRBV10-2
TGTGCCAGCAGTGAACCAGATATGAACACTGAAGCTTTCTTT,CASSEPDMNTEAFF,once,TRBJ1-1,.,TRBV2
TGTGCCAGCAGTATTGGGTCAGCCACCTACGAGCAGTACTTC,CASSIGSATYEQYF,few,TRBJ2-7,.,TRBV27
TGTGCCAGCGGCTCGGGCCCCCGCGACGGTAGCAATCAGCCCCAGCATTTT,CASGSGPRDGSNQPQHF,.,TRBJ1-5,.,TRBV27
TGTGCCAGCAGTGCAGGGGTCAGCGGAAACACCATATATTTT,CASSAGVSGNTIYF,many,TRBJ1-3,.,TRBV6-5
TGTGCCAGCAGCCTTAAGGGCCTGGGCTATGGCTACACCTTC,CASSLKGLGYGYTF,.,TRBJ1-2,.,TRBV7-9
TGTGCCAGCAGTCTCACCGCCCCCTCGAACACTGAAGCTTTCTTT,CASSLTAPSNTEAFF,.,TRBJ1-1,.,TRBV28
TGTGCCAGCAGTGACCGGGACTCCCCCTACGAGCAGTACTTC,CASSDRDSPYEQYF,.,TRBJ2-7,.,TRBV28
TGCAGCGCCCTGCGTGGGGTCCACGAGCAGTACTTC,CSALRGVHEQYF,.,TRBJ2-7,.,TRBV29-1
TGCAGCGCGGGATCTCTCAATCTGCAGTATTTT,CSAGSLNLQYF,.,TRBJ2-3,.,TRBV29-1
TGTGCCAGTAGTGATGACAGGACAGGGGAGTATGGCTACACCTTC,CASSDDRTGEYGYTF,.,TRBJ1-2,TRBD1,TRBV19
TGTGCCAGCAGCTTGGTAGGGACTTCCTTCAATGAGCAGTTCTTC,CASSLVGTSFNEQFF,.,TRBJ2-1,.,TRBV5-4
TGTGCCAGCAGCTTAGGAGGGAACACATTCGGTGAGCAGTTCTTC,CASSLGGNTFGEQFF,.,TRBJ2-1,.,TRBV5-4
TGTGCCAGCAGCTGGACAGAAAATTTTTTCGGGAAACTGTTTTTT,CASSWTENFFGKLFF,once,TRBJ1-4,.,TRBV2
TGTGCCAGCTCACGTGAAAAGGGGTTGGGTGAGCAGTTCTTC,CASSREKGLGEQFF,.,TRBJ2-1,.,TRBV18
TGTGCCAGCAGCGATACCAGGACAGCAACCCTCCACTTT,CASSDTRTATLHF,once,TRBJ1-6,.,TRBV6-1
TGTGCCAGCAGTTATACAGCCACCGGGGAGCTGTTTTTT,CASSYTATGELFF,few,TRBJ2-2,.,TRBV6-5
TGTGCCAGCAGCTTGAACGAAGGACAGGGGGTTGGCACTGAAGCTTTCTTT,CASSLNEGQGVGTEAFF,.,TRBJ1-1,TRBD1,TRBV5-6
TGTGCCAGCAGTACCGGGACAGGGTCTCTGTATGGCTACACCTTC,CASSTGTGSLYGYTF,.,TRBJ1-2,TRBD1,TRBV6-5
TGTGCCAGCAGTGAAGCGCTGGGGGTAGCGTCTAAAGCTTTCTTT,CASSEALGVASKAFF,.,TRBJ1-1,.,TRBV6-1
TGTGCCAGCAGGTGGGCGGGCTCCTACGAGCAGTACTTC,CASRWAGSYEQYF,.,TRBJ2-7,.,TRBV28
TGTGCCAGCAGTTTATCTGTTGGGGCAGGACCCGAAAAACTGTTTTTT,CASSLSVGAGPEKLFF,few,TRBJ1-4,.,TRBV27